This T cell receptor (beta chain) was documented in a study of shared clonotypes between healthy human individuals. Study conclusions and caveats: Generation probabilities were higher for clonotypes shared across all four sorted-subset donors than for unshared ones. A generally larger estimated richness was seen in naive subsets than in memory subsets.

Worth noting for this clone: Its antigen is as yet unknown.

The deep-level immunoSEQ assay was used. Profiling relied on immunoSEQ multiplex PCR, and the TCRdb table lists in-frame clones only, not all of them. The data hold roughly 2,000,000 clones, with 85% to 95% observed a single time. CD45RO-negative, CCR7-selected cells formed the naive CD8 fraction, which excluded terminally differentiated effector memory CD45RA+ cells. V gave up 7 bases and J gave up 5 bases; unmatched junction bases: 15. The germline CDR1 and CDR2 sequences are SGHAT and FQNNGV. This CDR3 is built from 17 residues. The chain employs TRBV11-2 and TRBJ2-1; TRBD2 agrees at 9 bases. The specimen sequenced was naive CD8+ T cells from PBMCs. This clonotype originated in a man between 18 and 29 years old in good health. Some clones in this sample may be carry-over from other donors' samples. The CDR3 region is CASNSRTLAGWDNEQFF. For the CDR3, the DNA is TGTGCCAGCAACTCCCGGACCCTAGCGGGATGGGACAATGAGCAGTTCTTC.